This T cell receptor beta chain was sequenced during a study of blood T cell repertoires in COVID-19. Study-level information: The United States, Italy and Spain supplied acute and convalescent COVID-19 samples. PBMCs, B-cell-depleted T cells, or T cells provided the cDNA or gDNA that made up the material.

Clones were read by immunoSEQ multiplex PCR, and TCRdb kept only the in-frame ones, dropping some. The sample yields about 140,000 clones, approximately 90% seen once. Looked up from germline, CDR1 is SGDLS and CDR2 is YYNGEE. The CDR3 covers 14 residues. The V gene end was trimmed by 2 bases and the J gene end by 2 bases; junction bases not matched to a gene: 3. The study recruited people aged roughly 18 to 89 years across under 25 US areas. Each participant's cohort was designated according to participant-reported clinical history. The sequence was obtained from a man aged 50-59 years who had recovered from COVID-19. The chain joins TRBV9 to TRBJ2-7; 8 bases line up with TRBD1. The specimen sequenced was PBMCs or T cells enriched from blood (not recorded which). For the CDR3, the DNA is TGTGCCAGCAGCGTGGGACAGGCTACCTACGAGCAGTACTTC. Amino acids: CASSVGQATYEQYF.